The next 26 T cell receptor beta chains were all read from a single sample in a study of human T cells and chemical hapten exposure. TCRdb analysed the RACE reads with MiXCR anew, one entry per CDR3 protein. The sample holds around 380,000 distinct CDR3 sequences, 4.8% seen once. Stated time point: patch test 1, 2 weeks after DPC sensitization. The treatment was: therapeutic diphenylcyclopropenone sensitization with weekly scalp DPC. Here the sequenced sample was whole blood, taken in connection with sensitization to the hapten diphenylcyclopropenone (DPC). These receptors all come from a woman between 50 and 59 years old with alopecia areata. Some clones in this sample may be carry-over from other donors' samples.

Regarding this clonotype: This sequence may be a read error, since a much larger clone differs from it by one base. This CDR3 fails to terminate in the conserved phenylalanine or tryptophan, so it likely reflects a read error. The DNA of the CDR3 is TGTGCCAGCAGCCAAGTCGGACAAAGCTACAATGAGCAGTTCTAC. Protein sequence: CASSQVGQSYNEQFY. The chain couples TRBV3-1 to TRBJ2-1; D is possibly TRBD1 (5 bases). The V gene's germline CDR1 is LGHDT and CDR2 YNNKEL (reference sequence). The CDR3 loop spans 15 amino acids. Trimming took 1 base from V and 3 from J, leaving 10 bases between them.

The V and J genes are TRBV15 and TRBJ2-3; 8 nucleotides agree with TRBD1. V dropped 3 bases and J dropped 6; count of bases not matched to a gene: 8. Germline V gives CDR1 LNHNV, CDR2 YYDKDF (reference sequence). The CDR3 is 15 residues long. For the CDR3, the DNA is TGTGCCACCAGCAGGCGAGGGGACAGGAGGGATACGCAGTATTTT. Amino acids: CATSRRGDRRDTQYF.

This chain joins TRBV27 and TRBJ2-1; the match to TRBD2 covers 9 bases. This CDR3 is built from 17 residues. The germline gives CDR1 MNHEY, CDR2 SMNVEV (reference sequence). After removal of 0 bases from V and 6 bases from J, the junction contained 9 bases not matched to a gene. CDR3 amino acids: CASSLSRASGMVNEQFF. The CDR3 DNA reads as TGTGCCAGCAGTTTATCTCGGGCTAGCGGGATGGTCAATGAGCAGTTCTTC.

The sample holds a few counts of this clonotype. The chain carries TRBV13 and TRBJ2-2, with 10 bases identical to TRBD1. The CDR3 totals 15 residues. The V gene's germline CDR1 is PRHDT and CDR2 FYEKMQ (reference sequence). The junction had 7 bases not matched to a gene; V was cut back by 3 bases and J by 9 bases. CDR3 sequence (DNA): TGTGCCAGCAGCTTCGAGACAGGGGGCAAGAGGGAGCTGTTTTTT. Translating it yields CASSFETGGKRELFF.

The sample holds many counts of this clonotype. The V and J genes are TRBV3-1 and TRBJ2-7; unclear D gene. The CDR3 runs 12 residues. Looked up from germline, CDR1 is LGHDT and CDR2 is YNNKEL (reference sequence). V lost 3 bases, J lost 7 bases, and 10 bases lay in between. The CDR3 reads CASSHGLAEQYF. The CDR3 bases are TGTGCCAGCAGCCATGGTTTGGCTGAGCAGTACTTC.

Ten or more counts support this clonotype. The V call is TRBV6-5, the J call TRBJ2-1; 7 bases align to TRBD1. The trim removed 0 bases at V and 4 bases at J, leaving 3 bases unmatched. This CDR3 comprises 15 residues. The germline gives CDR1 MNHEY, CDR2 SVGAGI. CDR3 nucleotide sequence: TGTGCCAGCAGTTACTCATCAGGGGGTTACAATGAGCAGTTCTTC. This gives the protein CASSYSSGGYNEQFF.

In this sample, this clonotype turned up many times. The chain employs TRBV12-3 or TRBV12-4 and TRBJ1-2; 9 positions agree with TRBD1. Losses at the gene ends were 10 bases for V and 3 bases for J; bases not matched to a gene: 9. This CDR3 spans 14 amino acids. The CDR3 DNA is TGTGCCACCGGGACAGGGAAAGGAGACTATGGCTACACCTTC. This translates into CATGTGKGDYGYTF.

This clonotype occurred many times. V usage is TRBV7-9 and J usage is TRBJ1-4; 7 nucleotides align to TRBD1. Germline values: CDR1 SEHNR, CDR2 FQNEAQ (reference sequence). The CDR3 consists of 15 residues. Trimming took 8 bases from V and 3 from J; bases not matched to a gene: 9. This CDR3 reads CASEMYGTANEKLFF. CDR3 coding DNA: TGTGCCAGCGAAATGTACGGGACAGCTAATGAAAAACTGTTTTTT.

There are many counts of this clonotype. V and J are TRBV5-1 and TRBJ1-1; D is ambiguous. V was clipped by 2 bases and J by 3 bases, with 8 bases between them. The CDR3 spans 13 residues. The germline CDR1 and CDR2 sequences are SGHRS and YFSETQ. CDR3 sequence (DNA): TGCGCCAGCAGCTTTGGGAAAGACACTGAAGCTTTCTTT. Its protein product is CASSFGKDTEAFF.

This clonotype was picked up a small number of times. The gene calls are TRBV20-1 and TRBJ2-7; 9 nucleotides match TRBD2. The CDR3 spans 14 residues. Germline CDR1 DFQATT, CDR2 SNEGSKA (reference sequence). The junction had 8 bases not matched to a gene; V was cut back by 4 bases and J by 4 bases. The CDR3 spells CSATSRLAVYEQYF. For the CDR3, the DNA is TGCAGTGCTACATCCCGACTAGCGGTTTACGAGCAGTACTTC.

The chain recombines TRBV6-5 with TRBJ2-2; 10 nucleotides align to TRBD1. V lost 2 bases and J lost 4; bases outside the gene matches: 7. The germline V gene has CDR1 MNHEY and CDR2 SVGAGI. This CDR3 contains 17 residues. DNA of the CDR3: TGTGCCAGCAGTTACGCCGGTGGGACAGGGGTCACCGGGGAGCTGTTTTTT. This codes for CASSYAGGTGVTGELFF.

This clonotype was observed many times. The chain links TRBV20-1 to TRBJ2-7; 7 positions agree with TRBD1. Germline CDR1 reads DFQATT; CDR2 reads SNEGSKA (reference sequence). Trimming cost V 0 bases and J 1 base; bases outside gene matches: 3. This CDR3 comprises 14 residues. The CDR3: CSARDRTGSYEQYF. The CDR3 DNA reads as TGCAGTGCTAGAGACCGGACAGGTTCCTACGAGCAGTACTTC.

There are many counts of this clonotype. V gene TRBV18 combines with J gene TRBJ1-5; D is unresolved. The CDR3 contains 16 residues. Per germline, CDR1 KGHSH and CDR2 LQKENI. V was shortened by 0 bases and J by 1 base, with 10 bases between the two germline ends. The CDR3 DNA is TGTGCCAGCTCACCACCGAGGCAGACGAGCAATCAGCCCCAGCATTTT. The encoded protein is CASSPPRQTSNQPQHF.

This clonotype has a count of ten or more. The chain has TRBV27 and TRBJ2-3; D tentatively fits TRBD1 or TRBD2 (6 bases each). This CDR3 is 14 amino acids long. Germline assignment: CDR1 MNHEY and CDR2 SMNVEV (reference sequence). The V gene lost 6 bases and the J gene lost 4 bases, with 14 bases spanning the gap. The CDR3 loop reads CASRRRGMADTQYF. CDR3 nucleotide sequence: TGTGCCAGCAGGAGGAGGGGGATGGCAGATACGCAGTATTTT.

This clonotype was detected ten times or more. The CDR3 protein is CASSQVVGTNYEQYF. CDR3 DNA sequence: TGCGCCAGCAGCCAAGTGGTCGGGACTAACTACGAGCAGTACTTC. The V and J genes are TRBV4-1 and TRBJ2-7; 7 nucleotides agree with TRBD2. The germline V gene encodes CDR1 MGHRA and CDR2 YSYEKL. The CDR3 extends over 15 amino acids. The V and J ends lost 1 base and 3 bases, in that order; junction bases with no gene match: 6.

This clonotype was detected ten times or more. The J gene is TRBJ1-1, the V gene TRBV29-1; tentatively, D is TRBD1 (6 bases). V lost 6 bases and J 4 bases, leaving 15 bases between the germline ends. The germline CDR1 and CDR2 sequences are SQVTM and ANQGSEA. This CDR3 contains 13 residues. The CDR3 loop is CSVGQGRGTEAFF. DNA of the CDR3: TGCAGCGTGGGTCAGGGCAGGGGCACTGAAGCTTTCTTT.

This clonotype was recorded many times. The rearrangement joins TRBV27 to TRBJ1-1; 8 nucleotides agree with TRBD1. V gave up 6 bases and J gave up 6 bases; unmatched junction bases: 0. CDR1 is MNHEY, CDR2 SMNVEV, per germline (reference sequence). The CDR3 spans 11 residues. CDR3 nucleotide sequence: TGTGCCAGCAGACAGGGGGCTGAAGCTTTCTTT. Its protein product is CASRQGAEAFF.

The V and J genes are TRBV10-3 and TRBJ2-7; D assignment may be TRBD1 or TRBD2 (5 bases each). The CDR3 consists of 13 residues. V was cut by 10 bases and J by 3 bases, with 16 bases left in between. The germline gives CDR1 ENHRY, CDR2 SYGVKD. CDR3 sequence: CATGTAPNYEQYF. The CDR3 bases are TGTGCCACCGGGACCGCCCCGAACTACGAGCAGTACTTC.

This sequence joins TRBV29-1 and TRBJ2-7; D tentatively fits TRBD1 or TRBD2 (5 bases each). Germline-derived CDR1 and CDR2 are SQVTM and ANQGSEA. CDR3 length equals 11 residues. The germline V and J ends were trimmed by 2 bases and 13 bases, with 15 bases remaining between them. CDR3: CSVELAGASYF. CDR3 nucleotides: TGCAGCGTTGAACTTGCCGGGGCGTCCTACTTC.

This clonotype was recorded many times. The V call is TRBV25-1, the J call TRBJ2-6; D unresolved. Germline lookup yields CDR1 MGHDK and CDR2 SYGVNS. The CDR3 runs 12 residues. Trimming left V 3 bases short and J 9 bases short, with 6 bases between. The CDR3 reads CASSDILNVLTF. The CDR3 bases are TGTGCCAGCAGTGACATACTCAACGTCCTGACTTTC.

This clonotype was recorded many times. For the CDR3, the DNA is TGTGCCAGCAGTGAAGGGACCCGCACAGATACGCAGTATTTT. This sequence encodes CASSEGTRTDTQYF. The chain combines TRBV6-4 with TRBJ2-3; tentatively, D is TRBD1 or TRBD2 (5 bases each). Trimming removed 3 bases from V and 1 base from J, with 8 bases in between. The CDR3 runs 14 residues. The germline gives CDR1 MRHNA, CDR2 SNTAGT.

This clonotype has a handful of counts. The rearrangement uses TRBV7-9 and TRBJ1-1, with D perhaps TRBD1 (6 bases). Germline V gene lookup returns CDR1 SEHNR and CDR2 FQNEAQ (reference sequence). V shed 5 bases and J shed 7 bases, with 17 bases lying between them. There are 14 residues in the CDR3. The CDR3 coding sequence is TGTGCCAGCAGCCCGGACAGTTTGAGCCTTGAAGCTTTCTTT. Translating gives CASSPDSLSLEAFF.

This clonotype was counted only a few times. The V call is TRBV7-6, the J call TRBJ2-1; D gene uncertain. This CDR3 region has 13 residues. V lost 5 bases to trimming and J lost 6 bases, with 11 bases between them. The V gene's germline CDR1 is SGHVS and CDR2 FNYEAQ. The CDR3 loop is CASSPLPSNEQFF. CDR3 bases: TGTGCCAGCAGCCCACTACCCTCCAATGAGCAGTTCTTC.

V and J are TRBV29-1 and TRBJ1-2; D remains unclear. Germline V gene data show CDR1 as SQVTM and CDR2 as ANQGSEA. Trimming stripped 2 bases from V and 3 bases from J, with 7 bases between. The CDR3 covers 12 residues. In DNA form, the CDR3 reads TGCAGCGTTGAATGGATCGACTATGGCTACACCTTC. This gives the protein CSVEWIDYGYTF.

J is TRBJ2-5 and V is TRBV3-1; 9 nucleotides align to TRBD2. The CDR3 sequence is 16 residues long. V dropped 1 base and J dropped 5; count of bases not matched to a gene: 8. Germline CDR1 reads LGHDT; CDR2 reads YNNKEL (reference sequence). CDR3 loop: CASSQGSTSGRETQYF. CDR3 nucleotides: TGTGCCAGCAGCCAAGGTTCGACTAGCGGACGGGAGACCCAGTACTTC.

The sample holds many counts of this clonotype. The chain recombines TRBV2 with TRBJ2-7, with no clear D. Germline V gives CDR1 SNHLY, CDR2 FYNNEI. V gave up 4 bases and J gave up 5 bases, with 12 bases separating them. The CDR3 extends over 13 amino acids. CDR3 sequence: CASSAAPPDEQYF. The CDR3 DNA reads as TGTGCCAGCAGTGCTGCCCCCCCTGACGAGCAGTACTTC.